These T cell receptor beta chains were read from a single sample in a study of T cells after posttransplantation cyclophosphamide. Only in-frame clones appear in the TCRdb table, and some are missing; sequencing was by immunoSEQ multiplex PCR. Of about 18,000 clones listed, 85% were seen once; the top ten hold approximately 30%. Material: PBMCs, obtained after allogeneic stem cell transplant with calcineurin inhibitor and methotrexate. Receptors were obtained from a female patient aged 18-29 years who received an allogeneic stem cell transplant from an unrelated donor, was CMV-positive, and had acute and chronic GVHD. Some T cells may have come from the graft donor. The CDR3 runs from the conserved cysteine through the conserved F or W. The order of the fields is D gene, clone size, CDR3 length, J gene, V gene, CDR3 DNA, CDR3 protein. D genes are given only for firm matches. The listing skips clone size in some rows; elsewhere it reads once, few, many or a size class.

D: .; size: once; length: 13; J: TRBJ1-1; V: TRBV7-2; DNA: TGTGCCAGCAGCTTAGGGCGGTACACTGAAGCTTTCTTT; CDR3: CASSLGRYTEAFF
D: TRBD1; size: .; length: 15; J: TRBJ1-2; V: TRBV6-1; DNA: TGTGCCAGCAACACCAGACAGGGGCCTAACTATGGCTACACCTTC; CDR3: CASNTRQGPNYGYTF
D: .; size: .; length: 15; J: TRBJ2-3; V: TRBV18; DNA: TGTGCCAGCTCACGCCTCCGGAACCCGGGGGATACGCAGTATTTT; CDR3: CASSRLRNPGDTQYF
D: TRBD2; size: .; length: 15; J: TRBJ2-7; V: TRBV10-3; DNA: TGTGCCATCAGTGTACTATTAGCGGGATCCTACGAGCAGTACTTC; CDR3: CAISVLLAGSYEQYF
D: .; size: .; length: 14; J: TRBJ1-2; V: TRBV6-5; DNA: TGTGCCAGCAGTTACGCAGGGGAAAGCTATGGCTACACCTTC; CDR3: CASSYAGESYGYTF
D: TRBD1; size: .; length: 14; J: TRBJ1-2; V: TRBV19; DNA: TGTGCCAGTAGTCCGGACAGGGTTAACTATGGCTACACCTTC; CDR3: CASSPDRVNYGYTF
D: TRBD2; size: .; length: 18; J: TRBJ2-1; V: TRBV27; DNA: TGTGCCAGCAGTTTGCGCCTCGGGTTGGTAGCGGGAGGATGGGAGCAGTTCTTC; CDR3: CASSLRLGLVAGGWEQFF
D: .; size: .; length: 14; J: TRBJ2-1; V: TRBV19; DNA: TGTGCCAGTAGTATTAATGGCAGGGGTAATGAGCAGTTCTTC; CDR3: CASSINGRGNEQFF
D: TRBD2; size: .; length: 13; J: TRBJ2-7; V: TRBV7-9; DNA: TGTGCCAGCGTCGGGAGGGGGTCCTACGAGCAGTACTTC; CDR3: CASVGRGSYEQYF
D: .; size: few; length: 16; J: TRBJ1-6; V: TRBV9; DNA: TGTGCCAGCAGCGTTGAAGCGCTCCCGTACCTTTCACCCCTCCACTTT; CDR3: CASSVEALPYLSPLHF
D: TRBD1; size: few; length: 17; J: TRBJ2-6; V: TRBV5-4; DNA: TGTGCCAGCAGCTCTCCCGGGACAGGGGCTGGGGCCAACGTCCTGACTTTC; CDR3: CASSSPGTGAGANVLTF
D: .; size: .; length: 13; J: TRBJ1-1; V: TRBV19; DNA: TGTGCCAGTAGTGTAGACGGTTCCACTGAAGCTTTCTTT; CDR3: CASSVDGSTEAFF
D: .; size: .; length: 14; J: TRBJ1-1; V: TRBV10-3; DNA: TGTGCCATCTCAAGGGGGGGACAGAACACTGAAGCTTTCTTT; CDR3: CAISRGGQNTEAFF
D: TRBD2; size: hyperexpanded; length: 15; J: TRBJ2-7; V: TRBV28; DNA: TGTGCCAGTTCAAATGAGGCGGGAGGGTTCTCAGAGCAGTACTTC; CDR3: CASSNEAGGFSEQYF
D: .; size: .; length: 16; J: TRBJ2-5; V: TRBV5-1; DNA: TGCGCCAGCAGTCGCGAGGGTACGACTCGGCTAGAGACCCAGTACTTC; CDR3: CASSREGTTRLETQYF
D: TRBD2; size: .; length: 16; J: TRBJ2-5; V: TRBV29-1; DNA: TGCAGCGTTGAGGAGCGGCGGCACACCGGGGGGGAGACCCAGTACTTC; CDR3: CSVEERRHTGGETQYF
D: .; size: once; length: 15; J: TRBJ1-1; V: TRBV18; DNA: TGTGCCAGCTCACCAATTACGACAGGGAACACTGAAGCTTTCTTT; CDR3: CASSPITTGNTEAFF
D: TRBD1; size: .; length: 17; J: TRBJ2-7; V: TRBV9; DNA: TGTGCCAGCAGCGGGATCTCGGACAGGGGCGGTTTACACGAGCAGTACTTC; CDR3: CASSGISDRGGLHEQYF
D: .; size: .; length: 12; J: TRBJ1-1; V: TRBV30; DNA: TGTGCCTGGAGTTGGTTGGGGGGGAAAGCTTTCTTT; CDR3: CAWSWLGGKAFF
D: TRBD1; size: .; length: 16; J: TRBJ2-7; V: TRBV7-9; DNA: TGTGCCAGCAGCCCTGGGGTGGGACAGGGGACCTACGAGCAGTACTTC; CDR3: CASSPGVGQGTYEQYF
D: .; size: .; length: 14; J: TRBJ2-7; V: TRBV7-2; DNA: TGTGCCAGCAGCTTACAGGGAAGGTCCTACGAGCAGTACTTC; CDR3: CASSLQGRSYEQYF
D: TRBD1; size: .; length: 15; J: TRBJ2-2; V: TRBV5-4; DNA: TGTGCCAGCAGCTTCCAGGGACAGGGCACCGGGGAGCTGTTTTTT; CDR3: CASSFQGQGTGELFF
D: .; size: .; length: 14; J: TRBJ2-5; V: TRBV27; DNA: TGTGCCAGCGGATCACAGGGGAGGTTGGGGACCCAGTACTTC; CDR3: CASGSQGRLGTQYF
D: .; size: few; length: 15; J: TRBJ2-7; V: TRBV5-4; DNA: TGTGCCAGCAGCCGGGGGAAGGGATCCTCCTACGAGCAGTACTTC; CDR3: CASSRGKGSSYEQYF
D: .; size: once; length: 15; J: TRBJ1-3; V: TRBV4-2; DNA: TGTGCCAGCAGCCAAGCGGACAGCTCCGGAAACACCATATATTTT; CDR3: CASSQADSSGNTIYF
D: .; size: .; length: 10; J: TRBJ1-1; V: TRBV20-1; DNA: TGCAGTGCCCTAGGGGGAGAAGCTTTCTTT; CDR3: CSALGGEAFF
D: TRBD1; size: .; length: 15; J: TRBJ1-4; V: TRBV28; DNA: TGTGCCAGCAGTCCACGGGACAGGGGCGGTGAAAAACTGTTTTTT; CDR3: CASSPRDRGGEKLFF
D: .; size: .; length: 16; J: TRBJ2-3; V: TRBV19; DNA: TGTGCCAGTAGTATAAGGTATCGCGGGACGACAGATACGCAGTATTTT; CDR3: CASSIRYRGTTDTQYF
D: .; size: .; length: 13; J: TRBJ2-5; V: TRBV2; DNA: TGTGCCAGCAGGGGGAGAGGTGAAGAGACCCAGTACTTC; CDR3: CASRGRGEETQYF
D: .; size: .; length: 14; J: TRBJ2-2; V: TRBV10-1; DNA: TGCGCCAGCAGTGAGTGGAGGAACACCGGGGAGCTGTTTTTT; CDR3: CASSEWRNTGELFF
D: .; size: .; length: 12; J: TRBJ1-1; V: TRBV27; DNA: TGTGCTACGCGGGCCGGGGGAAACAGAGCTTTCTTT; CDR3: CATRAGGNRAFF
D: .; size: .; length: 18; J: TRBJ2-2; V: TRBV9; DNA: TGTGCCAGCAGCGTAGGAACGCGGGGATTCACGAACACCGGGGAGCTGTTTTTT; CDR3: CASSVGTRGFTNTGELFF
D: .; size: .; length: 14; J: TRBJ2-4; V: TRBV7-2; DNA: TGTGCCAGCAGCTTGTTTGATGGCGGAAACATTCAGTACTTC; CDR3: CASSLFDGGNIQYF
D: TRBD2; size: few; length: 14; J: TRBJ2-7; V: TRBV7-9; DNA: TGTGCCAGCAGCCCCGGGACTAGGGCCTACGAGCAGTACTTC; CDR3: CASSPGTRAYEQYF
D: .; size: .; length: 16; J: TRBJ2-7; V: TRBV5-4; DNA: TGTGCCAGCAGCCCTACGGCAGGGCCCGTCGGGTACGAGCAGTACTTC; CDR3: CASSPTAGPVGYEQYF
D: .; size: .; length: 14; J: TRBJ1-6; V: TRBV27; DNA: TGTGCCAGCAGGCCCAGCTCCTATAATTCACCCCTCCACTTT; CDR3: CASRPSSYNSPLHF
D: .; size: .; length: 14; J: TRBJ1-3; V: TRBV25-1; DNA: TGTGCCAGCAGTGAGGAGAGGTCTGGAAACACCATATATTTT; CDR3: CASSEERSGNTIYF
D: TRBD2; size: .; length: 15; J: TRBJ2-3; V: TRBV7-2; DNA: TGTGCCAGCAGCCCCAGCGGGAGGGGGGGAGATACGCAGTATTTT; CDR3: CASSPSGRGGDTQYF
D: TRBD1; size: .; length: 18; J: TRBJ2-1; V: TRBV27; DNA: TGTGCCAGCAGTCCCAGACAGGGGGCCTCATTCTGGGACAATGAGCAGTTCTTC; CDR3: CASSPRQGASFWDNEQFF
D: TRBD2; size: .; length: 14; J: TRBJ2-7; V: TRBV7-9; DNA: TGTGCCAGCAGCTTTAGAGGGAGGGCCCGAGAGCAGTACTTC; CDR3: CASSFRGRAREQYF
D: TRBD2; size: .; length: 14; J: TRBJ2-7; V: TRBV6-5; DNA: TGTGCCAGCAGTCCGCTTGGCGGGAGTTACGAGCAGTACTTC; CDR3: CASSPLGGSYEQYF
D: TRBD1; size: .; length: 14; J: TRBJ1-2; V: TRBV2; DNA: TGTGCCAGCAGTTCGACGGACAGGGGTTATGGCTACACCTTC; CDR3: CASSSTDRGYGYTF
D: .; size: .; length: 12; J: TRBJ1-1; V: TRBV7-9; DNA: TGTGCCAGCAGCTTATCGGGGACTGAAGCTTTCTTT; CDR3: CASSLSGTEAFF
D: TRBD2; size: .; length: 16; J: TRBJ2-1; V: TRBV7-8; DNA: TGTGCCAGCAGCTTATCGGGTAGCGGGATTGTAGATGAGCAGTTCTTC; CDR3: CASSLSGSGIVDEQFF
D: .; size: .; length: 13; J: TRBJ2-7; V: TRBV6-6; DNA: TGTGCCAGCAGTTACTCCAAGGGGTACGAGCAGTACTTC; CDR3: CASSYSKGYEQYF
D: .; size: .; length: 14; J: TRBJ2-1; V: TRBV6-1; DNA: TGTGCCAGCAGTGAGGAGGGAGGTAGGTATGAGCAGTTCTTC; CDR3: CASSEEGGRYEQFF
D: .; size: .; length: 14; J: TRBJ2-3; V: TRBV7-9; DNA: TGTGCCAGCAGCACGCCGCGGGTCTCAGATACGCAGTATTTT; CDR3: CASSTPRVSDTQYF
D: TRBD1; size: once; length: 15; J: TRBJ1-1; V: TRBV10-3; DNA: TGTGCCATCAAGGGGACAGGGGGGGGGAACACTGAAGCTTTCTTT; CDR3: CAIKGTGGGNTEAFF